This T cell receptor (beta chain) was captured in a study of OX40 agonist ivuxolimab in advanced cancers. Across the whole study: Participants averaged around 60 years of age (range roughly 23 to 85) and were over 75% male. Broader study findings: The authors did not determine the antigen specificity of the expanded peripheral T cells. The mean number of expanded clones was higher in CD8+ T cells than in CD4+.

The method was immunoSEQ multiplex PCR; TCRdb's version includes in-frame clones alone and lacks a portion of them. This table holds approximately 28,000 clones, 85% to 90% found once. The V gene's germline CDR1 is LNHNV and CDR2 YYDKDF (reference sequence). V was shortened by 1 base and J by 3 bases, with 22 bases between the two germline ends. There are 19 residues in the CDR3. Anyone with autoimmune disease history or systemic immunosuppression was excluded. Worth noting for this clone: What it binds is unknown.

The sequence derives from an adult with an advanced solid tumor such as melanoma, head and neck, liver or kidney cancer. The specimen was CD4+ or CD8+ T cells sorted from blood, collected in a trial of the OX40 agonist ivuxolimab. The genes are TRBV15 and TRBJ1-3, with unresolved D. CDR3 loop: CATSRVSGEGIFLGNTIYF. The CDR3, as DNA: TGTGCCACCAGCAGAGTGTCTGGAGAGGGCATTTTTCTTGGAAACACCATATATTTT.